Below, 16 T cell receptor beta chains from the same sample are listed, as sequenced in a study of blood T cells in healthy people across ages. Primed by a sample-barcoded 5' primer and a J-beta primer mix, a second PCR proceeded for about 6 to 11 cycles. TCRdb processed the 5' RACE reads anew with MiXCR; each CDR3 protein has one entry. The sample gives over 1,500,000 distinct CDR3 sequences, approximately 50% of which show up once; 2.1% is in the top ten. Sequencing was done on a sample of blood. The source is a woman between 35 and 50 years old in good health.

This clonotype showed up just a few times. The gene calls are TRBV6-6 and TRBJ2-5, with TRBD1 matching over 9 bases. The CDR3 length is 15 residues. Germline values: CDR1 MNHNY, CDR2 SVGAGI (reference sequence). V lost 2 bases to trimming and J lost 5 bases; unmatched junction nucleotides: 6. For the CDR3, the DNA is TGTGCCAGCAGTTACGGGACAGGGTCAGGCGAGACCCAGTACTTC. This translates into CASSYGTGSGETQYF.

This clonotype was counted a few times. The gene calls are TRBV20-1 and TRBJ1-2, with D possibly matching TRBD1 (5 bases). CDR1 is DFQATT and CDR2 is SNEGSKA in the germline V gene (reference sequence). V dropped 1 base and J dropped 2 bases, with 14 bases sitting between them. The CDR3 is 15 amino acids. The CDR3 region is CSARGLGELNYGYTF. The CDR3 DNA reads TGCAGTGCTAGAGGCTTGGGGGAGTTAAACTATGGCTACACCTTC.

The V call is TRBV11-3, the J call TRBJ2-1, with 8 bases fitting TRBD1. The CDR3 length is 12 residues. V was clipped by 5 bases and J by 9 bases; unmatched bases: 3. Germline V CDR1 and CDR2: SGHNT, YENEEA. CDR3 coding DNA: TGTGCCAGCAGCCCGACAGGGGCTGAGCAGTTCTTC. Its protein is CASSPTGAEQFF. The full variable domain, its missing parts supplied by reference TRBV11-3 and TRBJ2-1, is EAGVVQSPRYKIIEKKQPVAFWCNPISGHNTLYWYLQNLGQGPELLIRYENEEAVDDSQLPKDRFSAERLKGVDSTLKIQPAELGDSAVYLCASSPTGAEQFFGPGTRLTVL.

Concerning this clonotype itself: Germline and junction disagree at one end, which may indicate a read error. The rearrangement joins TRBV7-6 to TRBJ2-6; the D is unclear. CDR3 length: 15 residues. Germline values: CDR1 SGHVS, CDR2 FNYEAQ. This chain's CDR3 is CAGSPIFPGANVLTF. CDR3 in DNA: TGTGCCGGCAGTCCTATTTTCCCCGGGGCCAACGTCCTGACTTTC.

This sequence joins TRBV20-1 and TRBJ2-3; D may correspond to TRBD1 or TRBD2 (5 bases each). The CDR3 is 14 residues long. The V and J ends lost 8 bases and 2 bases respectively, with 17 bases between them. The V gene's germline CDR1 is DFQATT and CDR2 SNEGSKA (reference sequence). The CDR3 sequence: CSSSGTDLTDTQYF. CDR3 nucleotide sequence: TGCAGTTCCTCCGGGACCGACCTCACAGATACGCAGTATTTT.

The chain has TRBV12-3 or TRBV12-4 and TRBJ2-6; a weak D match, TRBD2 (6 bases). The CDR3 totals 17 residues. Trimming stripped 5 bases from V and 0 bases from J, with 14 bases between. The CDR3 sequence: CASSPGLPVSGANVLTF. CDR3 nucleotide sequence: TGTGCCAGCAGTCCGGGACTCCCCGTCTCTGGGGCCAACGTCCTGACTTTC.

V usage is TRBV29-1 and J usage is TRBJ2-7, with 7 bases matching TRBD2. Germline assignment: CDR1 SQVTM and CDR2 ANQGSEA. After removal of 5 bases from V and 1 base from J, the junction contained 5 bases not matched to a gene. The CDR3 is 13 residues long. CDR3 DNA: TGCAGCGTTCAGGCGGGGGAATCCTACGAGCAGTACTTC. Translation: CSVQAGESYEQYF.

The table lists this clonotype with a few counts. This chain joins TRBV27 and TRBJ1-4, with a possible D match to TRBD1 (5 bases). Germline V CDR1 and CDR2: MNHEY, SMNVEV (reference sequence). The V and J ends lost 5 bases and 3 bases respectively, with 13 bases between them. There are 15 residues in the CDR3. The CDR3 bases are TGTGCCAGCAGTCCTCCCGACAGAGCTAATGAAAAACTGTTTTTT. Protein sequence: CASSPPDRANEKLFF.

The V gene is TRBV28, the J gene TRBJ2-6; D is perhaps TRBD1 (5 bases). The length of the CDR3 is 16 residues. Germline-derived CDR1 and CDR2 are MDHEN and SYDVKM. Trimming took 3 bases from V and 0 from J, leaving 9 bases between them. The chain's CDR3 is CASSFVQGSGANVLTF. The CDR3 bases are TGTGCCAGCAGTTTTGTGCAGGGCTCTGGGGCCAACGTCCTGACTTTC.

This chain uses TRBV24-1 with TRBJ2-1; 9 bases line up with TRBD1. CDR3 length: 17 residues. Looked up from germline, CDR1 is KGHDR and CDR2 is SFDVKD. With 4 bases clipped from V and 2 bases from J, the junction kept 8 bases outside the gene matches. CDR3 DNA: TGTGCCACCAGTGACCCGAGAGGGGACAGGGCCTACAATGAGCAGTTCTTC. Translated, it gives CATSDPRGDRAYNEQFF.

For the CDR3, the DNA is TGTGCCAGCAGTTCCACACGGACTTTTGACAATGAGCAGTTCTTC. It specifies CASSSTRTFDNEQFF. The chain carries TRBV12-3 or TRBV12-4 and TRBJ2-1; D is possibly TRBD2 (5 bases). The CDR3 contains 15 residues. The V gene lost 4 bases and the J gene lost 5 bases, with 15 bases spanning the gap.

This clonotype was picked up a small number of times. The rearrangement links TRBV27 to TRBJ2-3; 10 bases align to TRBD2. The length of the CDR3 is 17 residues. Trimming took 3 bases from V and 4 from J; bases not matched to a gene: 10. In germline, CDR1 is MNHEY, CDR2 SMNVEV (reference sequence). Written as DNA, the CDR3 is TGTGCCAGCAGTTTTAGGGTAGCGGGGGGACAACCAGATACGCAGTATTTT. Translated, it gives CASSFRVAGGQPDTQYF.

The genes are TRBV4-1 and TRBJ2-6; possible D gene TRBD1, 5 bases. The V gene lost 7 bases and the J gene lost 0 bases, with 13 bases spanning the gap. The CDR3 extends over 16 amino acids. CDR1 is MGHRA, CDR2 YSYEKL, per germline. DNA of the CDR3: TGCGCCAGCAAAAGGGTCAGGGTCTCTGGGGCCAACGTCCTGACTTTC. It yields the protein CASKRVRVSGANVLTF.

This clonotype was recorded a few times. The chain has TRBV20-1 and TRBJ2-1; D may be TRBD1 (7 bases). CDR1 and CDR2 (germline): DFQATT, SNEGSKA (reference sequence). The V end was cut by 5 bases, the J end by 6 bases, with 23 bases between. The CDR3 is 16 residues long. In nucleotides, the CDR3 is TGCAGTGCTTACGGGGGTACAGGGGAGGTACCCAATGAGCAGTTCTTC. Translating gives CSAYGGTGEVPNEQFF.

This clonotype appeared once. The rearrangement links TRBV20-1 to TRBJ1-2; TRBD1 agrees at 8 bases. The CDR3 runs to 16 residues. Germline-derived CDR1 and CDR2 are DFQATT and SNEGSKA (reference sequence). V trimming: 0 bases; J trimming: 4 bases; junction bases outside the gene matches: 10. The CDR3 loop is CSARDRTGGDIYGYTF. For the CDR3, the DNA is TGCAGTGCTAGAGACCGCACAGGGGGAGATATCTATGGCTACACCTTC.

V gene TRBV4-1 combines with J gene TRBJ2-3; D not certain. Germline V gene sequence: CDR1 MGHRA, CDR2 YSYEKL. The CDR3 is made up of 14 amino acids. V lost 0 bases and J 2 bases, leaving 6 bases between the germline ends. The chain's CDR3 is CASSQDVITDTQYF. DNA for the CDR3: TGCGCCAGCAGCCAAGATGTTATCACAGATACGCAGTATTTT.